The 5 T cell receptor beta chains below come from one sample, sequenced in a study of T cells in Graves' hyperthyroidism and ophthalmopathy. TCR beta CDR3 sequences were amplified from RNA transcripts. The HTBI primer set served for first-round RT-PCR of the TCR CDR3. TCRdb reprocessed the multiplex PCR reads via MiXCR and lists one record per CDR3 protein. Here the sample spans hundreds of thousands of distinct CDR3 sequences, 13% to 15% being singletons. Sequencing was performed on blood. These receptors came from a woman aged 45-65 years with Graves' ophthalmopathy.

With regard to this clonotype: The germline gene is not matched at one end of the junction; a read error may be the cause. J is TRBJ1-1 and V is TRBV7-9; D uncertain. The CDR3 runs to 15 residues. Germline CDR1 SEHNR, CDR2 FQNEAQ (reference sequence). CDR3 sequence: CASSRLRIRNTETFF. In nucleotides, the CDR3 is TGTGCCAGCAGCCGACTACGGATCCGGAACACTGAAACTTTCTTT.

This clonotype was seen a handful of times. The chain couples TRBV6-1 to TRBJ2-6; D not certain. V lost 4 bases and J 2 bases, leaving 12 bases between the germline ends. CDR1 MNHNS and CDR2 SASEGT come from the germline V gene. The CDR3 runs 16 residues. The CDR3 sequence is CASSVRRPPGANVLTF. CDR3 coding DNA: TGTGCCAGCAGTGTACGTCGTCCGCCTGGGGCCAACGTCCTGACTTTC.

This clonotype was observed a handful of times. The genes are TRBV6-1 and TRBJ2-7; 12 nucleotides line up with TRBD2. In germline, CDR1 is MNHNS, CDR2 SASEGT. V lost 6 bases to trimming and J lost 3 bases; unmatched junction nucleotides: 6. The CDR3 totals 15 residues. CDR3 DNA: TGTGCCAGCAGGCGGACTAGCGGGACGGACTACGAGCAGTACTTC. Protein product: CASRRTSGTDYEQYF.

Many counts were recorded for this clonotype. V gene TRBV7-2 combines with J gene TRBJ2-7; 8 bases are shared with TRBD1. The trim removed 5 bases at V and 3 bases at J, leaving 9 bases unmatched. The V gene's germline CDR1 is SGHTA and CDR2 FQGNSA. The CDR3 consists of 15 residues. The chain's CDR3 is CASSLTGQEYYEQYF. CDR3 coding DNA: TGTGCCAGCAGCCTTACGGGACAGGAGTACTACGAGCAGTACTTC.

This clonotype was seen a handful of times. The rearrangement uses TRBV27 and TRBJ1-1; unclear D gene. The germline V gene encodes CDR1 MNHEY and CDR2 SMNVEV (reference sequence). The ends were cut back, 5 bases at V and 6 bases at J, with 10 bases in the middle. There are 12 residues in the CDR3. The chain's CDR3 is CASSRAQAEAFF. The CDR3 nucleotides are TGTGCCAGCAGTCGGGCTCAGGCTGAAGCTTTCTTT.